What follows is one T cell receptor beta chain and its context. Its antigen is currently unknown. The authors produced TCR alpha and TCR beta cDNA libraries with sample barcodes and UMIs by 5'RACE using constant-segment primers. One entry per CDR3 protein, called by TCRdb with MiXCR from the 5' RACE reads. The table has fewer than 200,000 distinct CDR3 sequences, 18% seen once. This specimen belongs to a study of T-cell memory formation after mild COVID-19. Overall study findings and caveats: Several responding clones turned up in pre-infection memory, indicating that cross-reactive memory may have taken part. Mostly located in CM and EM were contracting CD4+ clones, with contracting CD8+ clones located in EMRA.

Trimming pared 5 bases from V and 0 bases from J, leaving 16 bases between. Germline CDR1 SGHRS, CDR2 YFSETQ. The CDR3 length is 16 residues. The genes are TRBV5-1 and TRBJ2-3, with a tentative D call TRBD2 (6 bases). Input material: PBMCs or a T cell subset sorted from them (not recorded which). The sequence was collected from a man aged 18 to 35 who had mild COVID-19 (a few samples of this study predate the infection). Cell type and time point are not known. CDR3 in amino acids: CASSRTVADSTDTQYF. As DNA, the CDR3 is TGCGCCAGCAGTCGTACGGTAGCGGATAGCACAGATACGCAGTATTTT.